The 21 T cell receptor beta chains listed next were all sequenced from one sample in a study of PD-1 blockade in classical Hodgkin lymphoma. Generated by immunoSEQ multiplex PCR, the TCRdb table keeps only in-frame clones and is missing some. The table includes about 100,000 clones, approximately 83% detected once. Each patient relapsed following autologous stem cell transplantation, and prior brentuximab vedotin exposure differed. This specimen consisted of peripheral blood mononuclear cells (PBMCs), obtained at baseline. Receptors originate from a human donor with classical Hodgkin lymphoma.

V is TRBV6-6 and J is TRBJ1-1; possible D gene TRBD1, 6 bases. Germline CDR1 and CDR2: MNHNY and SVGAGI (reference sequence). V was pared by 0 bases and J by 4 bases, with 12 bases between. This CDR3 has 15 residues. CDR3 region: CASSYSNLGGTEAFF. The CDR3 coding sequence is TGTGCCAGCAGTTACTCCAACCTAGGGGGCACTGAAGCTTTCTTT.

The rearrangement uses TRBV27 and TRBJ2-1, with D unclear. V was cut by 3 bases and J by 7 bases, with 4 bases left in between. Germline V gene data show CDR1 as MNHEY and CDR2 as SMNVEV (reference sequence). The CDR3 has 11 amino acids. For the CDR3, the DNA is TGTGCCAGCAGTTTTGCGAATGAGCAGTTCTTC. This sequence encodes CASSFANEQFF.

The gene calls are TRBV7-9 and TRBJ2-2; D not certain. Looked up from germline, CDR1 is SEHNR and CDR2 is FQNEAQ (reference sequence). The V end lost 5 bases, the J end lost 0 bases, and 10 bases lay between the germline ends. The CDR3 spans 15 residues. CDR3 region: CASSSPQPNTGELFF. The CDR3 nucleotides read TGTGCCAGCAGCAGTCCCCAGCCGAACACCGGGGAGCTGTTTTTT.

The chain joins TRBV7-8 to TRBJ1-1, with D hard to call. V was pared by 10 bases and J by 2 bases, with 14 bases between. Per germline, CDR1 SGHVS and CDR2 FQNEAQ. The CDR3 contains 13 residues. CDR3 in amino acids: CATIGQPNTEAFF. The DNA of the CDR3 is TGTGCCACCATCGGGCAGCCCAACACTGAAGCTTTCTTT.

The rearrangement joins TRBV19 to TRBJ2-3; a possible D gene is TRBD1 (6 bases). CDR3 size: 14 residues. Germline CDR1 reads LNHDA; CDR2 reads SQIVND (reference sequence). The V and J ends lost 3 bases and 4 bases respectively, with 11 bases between them. The chain's CDR3 is CASSIDGTSDTQYF. The CDR3, as DNA: TGTGCCAGTAGTATCGACGGGACATCAGATACGCAGTATTTT.

The chain links TRBV5-1 to TRBJ1-4; the D is unclear. V dropped 7 bases and J dropped 0 bases, with 7 bases sitting between them. Germline V gene data show CDR1 as SGHRS and CDR2 as YFSETQ. This CDR3 is 13 amino acids long. For the CDR3, the DNA is TGCGCCAGCGCGACCGCAACTAATGAAAAACTGTTTTTT. Encoded protein: CASATATNEKLFF.

V gene TRBV5-6 combines with J gene TRBJ2-7; D might be TRBD1 or TRBD2, each matching 5 bases. The CDR3 contains 17 residues. V gave up 1 base and J gave up 3 bases, with 20 bases separating them. The germline gives CDR1 SGHDT, CDR2 YYEEEE. The CDR3: CASSLSGRGLSHYEQYF. CDR3 nucleotide sequence: TGTGCCAGCAGCTTGAGCGGTCGGGGCCTTAGTCACTACGAGCAGTACTTC.

Remarks on this clone: The identical CDR3 is also encoded by other nucleotide sequences in the sample. The CDR3: CASSPSGTSYNEQFF. CDR3 DNA: TGTGCCAGCAGCCCGAGCGGGACTTCCTACAATGAGCAGTTCTTC. The rearrangement joins TRBV11-3 to TRBJ2-1, with 7 positions matching TRBD2. Trimming removed 5 bases from V and 1 base from J; junction bases left unmatched: 5. Germline CDR1 reads SGHNT; CDR2 reads YENEEA. This CDR3 has 15 amino acids.

The V gene is TRBV12-5, the J gene TRBJ1-1; tentatively, D is TRBD1 (5 bases). The germline gives CDR1 LGHNT, CDR2 FRNRAP. There are 12 residues in the CDR3. V dropped 4 bases and J dropped 4 bases, with 7 bases sitting between them. The CDR3 nucleotides read TGTGCTAGTGGTTGGGGGGGCACTGAAGCTTTCTTT. Its translation is CASGWGGTEAFF.

V and J are TRBV10-3 and TRBJ2-7; TRBD1 matches at 7 bases. CDR3 length: 12 amino acids. J gave up 7 bases and V 8 bases, and 8 bases lay outside the gene matches. Germline values: CDR1 ENHRY, CDR2 SYGVKD. The CDR3 bases are TGTGCCATCGGACAGGCCGTGGGTGAGCAGTACTTC. This encodes CAIGQAVGEQYF.

J is TRBJ2-1 and V is TRBV6-5; D unresolved. Trimming pared 0 bases from V and 1 base from J, leaving 7 bases between. Germline lookup yields CDR1 MNHEY and CDR2 SVGAGI. The CDR3 runs 15 residues. The CDR3 bases are TGTGCCAGCAGTTACTCTGGGTCTTCCTACAATGAGCAGTTCTTC. It codes for CASSYSGSSYNEQFF.

The J gene is TRBJ1-4, the V gene TRBV2; 7 nucleotides match TRBD1. The length of the CDR3 is 13 residues. Germline CDR1 is SNHLY and CDR2 is FYNNEI. The J segment lost 5 bases and the V segment lost 10 bases, leaving 7 bases of the junction unmatched. The CDR3 nucleotides read TGTGCCACCCAGACAGGGCGGAATGAAAAACTGTTTTTT. As protein: CATQTGRNEKLFF.

The V gene is TRBV6-5, the J gene TRBJ1-1; TRBD1 is a possible D gene (6 bases). Trimming pared 6 bases from V and 6 bases from J, leaving 17 bases between. This CDR3 has 14 amino acids. Germline V gene lookup returns CDR1 MNHEY and CDR2 SVGAGI. This CDR3 reads CASSFGGLEAEAFF. DNA of the CDR3: TGTGCCAGCAGCTTCGGGGGGCTGGAGGCTGAAGCTTTCTTT.

The chain joins TRBV28 to TRBJ1-5; TRBD1 matches at 7 bases. This CDR3 is 14 amino acids long. The J segment lost 8 bases and the V segment lost 8 bases, leaving 12 bases of the junction unmatched. Germline CDR1 reads MDHEN; CDR2 reads SYDVKM. CDR3 amino acids: CASLQGGGAEPQHF. The CDR3 DNA sequence: TGTGCCAGCCTCCAAGGAGGGGGCGCGGAGCCCCAGCATTTT.

This clone was observed a single time. The V gene is TRBV5-1, the J gene TRBJ1-4, with D hard to call. Germline CDR1 and CDR2: SGHRS and YFSETQ. V dropped 4 bases and J dropped 0 bases, with 10 bases sitting between them. CDR3 length: 15 amino acids. The CDR3 loop is CASSVDGSTNEKLFF. CDR3 DNA sequence: TGCGCCAGCAGCGTGGACGGATCAACTAATGAAAAACTGTTTTTT.

This clone came up a few times. V gene TRBV7-2 combines with J gene TRBJ2-7; a possible D gene is TRBD1 (5 bases). The V end was cut by 4 bases, the J end by 2 bases, with 12 bases between. CDR1 is SGHTA and CDR2 is FQGNSA in the germline V gene. This CDR3 comprises 14 residues. The CDR3 here is CASSYKTATYEQYF. The CDR3 region has the DNA TGTGCCAGCAGCTACAAGACAGCCACCTACGAGCAGTACTTC.

The V and J genes are TRBV18 and TRBJ2-2, with 9 positions matching TRBD1. The V gene end was trimmed by 3 bases and the J gene end by 7 bases; junction bases not matched to a gene: 9. The CDR3 spans 16 residues. Germline V gives CDR1 KGHSH, CDR2 LQKENI. The DNA of the CDR3 is TGTGCCAGCTCACCCTTACAGGGGGCGACCGTCGGGGAGCTGTTTTTT. This codes for CASSPLQGATVGELFF.

V usage is TRBV5-1 and J usage is TRBJ2-1; tentatively, D is TRBD1 (6 bases). The CDR3 length is 14 residues. Germline CDR1 is SGHRS and CDR2 is YFSETQ. V was clipped by 0 bases and J by 5 bases, with 9 bases between them. The DNA for the CDR3 is TGCGCCAGCAGCTTGGGGGGGCCGAACAATGAGCAGTTCTTC. Protein sequence: CASSLGGPNNEQFF.

V is TRBV5-1 and J is TRBJ2-2; 7 bases are a match to TRBD2. The CDR3 totals 18 residues. Germline V gene data show CDR1 as SGHRS and CDR2 as YFSETQ. The V gene end was trimmed by 0 bases and the J gene end by 0 bases; junction bases not matched to a gene: 8. Here the CDR3 reads CASSLVGGGPPNTGELFF. The CDR3 region has the DNA TGCGCCAGCAGCTTGGTCGGGGGAGGGCCCCCGAACACCGGGGAGCTGTTTTTT.

V usage is TRBV14 and J usage is TRBJ2-1; D is undetermined. The germline gives CDR1 SGHDN, CDR2 FVKESK. This CDR3 is 13 amino acids long. The ends were cut back, 1 base at V and 4 bases at J, with 5 bases in the middle. As DNA, the CDR3 is TGTGCCAGCAGCCAAGCCCCTTACAATGAGCAGTTCTTC. Protein product: CASSQAPYNEQFF.

Concerning this clone: At one of its ends the junction is not consistent with the germline gene, which may arise from a read error. V is TRBV6-1 and J is TRBJ2-7; 10 bases line up with TRBD2. Per the germline V gene, CDR1 is MNHNS and CDR2 is SASEGT. CDR3 length equals 16 residues. CDR3 DNA sequence: TGTGCCATCAGTGAGTCGGTAGCGGGAGGCTCCTACGAGCAGTACTTC. This codes for CAISESVAGGSYEQYF.